This T cell receptor beta chain was documented in a study of T cells in Graves' hyperthyroidism and ophthalmopathy. Uncontrolled infections, other autoimmune diseases, pregnancy or lactation led to exclusion of patients. RNA transcripts yielded amplified TCR beta CDR3 regions. The HTBI set primed first-round TCR CDR3 RT-PCR. TCRdb processed the multiplex PCR reads anew with MiXCR; each CDR3 protein has one entry. The sample includes hundreds of thousands of distinct CDR3 sequences, 16% of them seen just once. Germline-derived CDR1 and CDR2 are MDHEN and SYDVKM. This CDR3 has 14 residues. V shed 10 bases and J 3 bases; nucleotides not matched to a gene: 9.

Sample: blood. The chain joins TRBV28 to TRBJ2-3; 8 bases align to TRBD2. The sequence derives from a woman aged 18-30 years with Graves' hyperthyroidism. Here the CDR3 DNA reads TGTGCCATCAACCGACCTAGCGGGACAGATACGCAGTATTTT. It encodes CAINRPSGTDTQYF.